The 18 T cell receptor beta chains given below trace back to one sample, sequenced in a study of cytomegalovirus exposure and HLA in healthy donors (dated 2017 in TCRdb). The protocol used for the library was the immunoSEQ multiplex PCR assay. For the multiplex PCR, a mixture combining 60 forward primers for TCR Vbeta segments and 13 reverse primers for TCR Jbeta segments was used. In its TCRdb copy, this immuneACCESS table keeps in-frame sequences only and misses some clones. Where compared with another copy, unresolved V genes explain less than half of these, and the others have no known cause. This sample gives 150,000 or so clones in total; 80% of them show up just once. The ten largest account for less than 3% of the sample. The sample was PBMCs. These receptor sequences come from a man in his fifties in good health and CMV-seronegative.

This chain uses TRBV6-5 with TRBJ1-1; 7 bases line up with TRBD1. CDR1 and CDR2 (germline): MNHEY, SVGAGI. Trimming removed 6 bases from V and 3 bases from J; junction bases left unmatched: 7. The CDR3 runs to 14 residues. The CDR3 DNA reads TGTGCCAGCAGCCCCTACAGGGGAGACACTGAAGCTTTCTTT. This translates into CASSPYRGDTEAFF.

The CDR3 DNA is TGTGCCAGCAGCTTATTCCGCTCCTACAATGAGCAGTTCTTC. Its protein is CASSLFRSYNEQFF. The rearrangement joins TRBV7-3 to TRBJ2-1, with no clear D. CDR3 length: 14 residues. V lost 2 bases to trimming and J lost 0 bases, with 5 bases between them. Per the germline V gene, CDR1 is SGHTA and CDR2 is FQGTGA.

The chain links TRBV5-8 to TRBJ2-1; D unclear. V was clipped by 5 bases and J by 3 bases, with 15 bases between them. This CDR3 spans 15 amino acids. In germline, CDR1 is SGHTS, CDR2 YDEGEE. The CDR3 loop is CASRPESPLYNEQFF. In DNA form, the CDR3 reads TGTGCCAGCAGGCCTGAAAGCCCCCTCTACAATGAGCAGTTCTTC.

The chain employs TRBV5-6 and TRBJ1-4; D perhaps matches TRBD1 (5 bases). V was shortened by 3 bases and J by 4 bases, with 16 bases between the two germline ends. The CDR3 is 16 amino acids. The germline CDR1 and CDR2 sequences are SGHDT and YYEEEE. CDR3 in DNA: TGTGCCAGCAGCTCCGGGAGAAGGGGACTTAATGAAAAACTGTTTTTT. It codes for CASSSGRRGLNEKLFF.

V is TRBV6-1 and J is TRBJ2-5; D is uncertain. The CDR3 is made up of 13 amino acids. The V end lost 4 bases, the J end lost 4 bases, and 10 bases lay between the germline ends. Germline V lookup: CDR1 MNHNS, CDR2 SASEGT. The CDR3 loop reads CASSVGSLETQYF. The DNA of the CDR3 is TGTGCCAGCAGTGTCGGGTCCTTAGAGACCCAGTACTTC.

This clone was recorded many times. The gene calls are TRBV5-1 and TRBJ2-7; D possibly corresponds to TRBD1 (5 bases). The ends were cut back, 0 bases at V and 0 bases at J, with 10 bases in the middle. The germline gives CDR1 SGHRS, CDR2 YFSETQ. The CDR3 is made up of 15 amino acids. In DNA form, the CDR3 reads TGCGCCAGCAGCTTGGCCCGACAGACCTCCTACGAGCAGTACTTC. It encodes CASSLARQTSYEQYF.

The rearrangement links TRBV14 to TRBJ2-1, with 7 bases aligning to TRBD1. This CDR3 comprises 16 residues. Losses at the gene ends were 0 bases for V and 4 bases for J; bases not matched to a gene: 6. Looked up from germline, CDR1 is SGHDN and CDR2 is FVKESK. In nucleotides, the CDR3 is TGTGCCAGCAGCCAAGAGACAGGGCAGCTGTACAATGAGCAGTTCTTC. This translates into CASSQETGQLYNEQFF.

This clone came up a few times. This chain connects TRBV6-1 to TRBJ2-1; D perhaps matches TRBD2 (6 bases). Trimming left V 6 bases short and J 10 bases short, with 22 bases between. Germline CDR1 is MNHNS and CDR2 is SASEGT. The CDR3 runs 15 residues. This chain's CDR3 is CASSDRDFLQEEQFF. Here the CDR3 DNA reads TGTGCCAGCAGCGACCGGGACTTCCTTCAAGAGGAGCAGTTCTTC.

J is TRBJ1-1 and V is TRBV6-1; no clear D. CDR1 is MNHNS and CDR2 is SASEGT in the germline V gene. V dropped 3 bases and J dropped 5 bases, with 13 bases sitting between them. The CDR3 sequence is 14 residues long. This CDR3 reads CASSELQRQTEAFF. CDR3 sequence (DNA): TGTGCCAGCAGTGAGTTGCAGCGCCAGACTGAAGCTTTCTTT.

The J gene is TRBJ2-5, the V gene TRBV30; 9 nucleotides line up with TRBD2. J was trimmed by 2 bases and V by 8 bases; bases with no gene match: 12. The CDR3 has 15 residues. Germline V lookup: CDR1 GTSNPN, CDR2 SVGIG (reference sequence). The CDR3 sequence is CAGGRSGGFQETQYF. The CDR3 DNA reads TGTGCCGGAGGACGTAGCGGGGGATTTCAAGAGACCCAGTACTTC.

This clone occurred once. The chain employs TRBV9 and TRBJ1-3; D unclear. The germline V gene encodes CDR1 SGDLS and CDR2 YYNGEE. CDR3 length: 16 residues. Trimming removed 0 bases at V and 0 bases at J, with 10 bases between. The CDR3 DNA reads TGTGCCAGCAGCGTAGGCGGGTCGAACTCTGGAAACACCATATATTTT. It specifies CASSVGGSNSGNTIYF.

The chain uses TRBV19 and TRBJ2-7, with 8 bases lining up with TRBD2. The junction had 11 bases not matched to a gene; V was cut back by 11 bases and J by 2 bases. Germline values: CDR1 LNHDA, CDR2 SQIVND (reference sequence). The CDR3 has 14 amino acids. CDR3 sequence reads: CAARLARCPYEQYF. For the CDR3, the DNA is TGTGCCGCGCGACTAGCGAGGTGCCCCTACGAGCAGTACTTC.

V is TRBV9 and J is TRBJ2-2, with D maybe TRBD2 (5 bases). The V end lost 4 bases, the J end lost 2 bases, and 12 bases lay between the germline ends. The CDR3 is made up of 15 amino acids. CDR1 and CDR2 from the germline V gene are SGDLS and YYNGEE. This CDR3 is CASSPAGANTGELFF. The CDR3 region has the DNA TGTGCCAGCAGCCCGGCGGGTGCCAACACCGGGGAGCTGTTTTTT.

The rearrangement joins TRBV6-1 to TRBJ2-7; 8 nucleotides match TRBD1. CDR3 size: 15 residues. The germline gives CDR1 MNHNS, CDR2 SASEGT. V was pared by 5 bases and J by 3 bases, with 9 bases of the junction left unmatched. CDR3 in DNA: TGTGCCAGCAGTCGGGATTCTGGACAGGGCTACGAGCAGTACTTC. Protein: CASSRDSGQGYEQYF.

The rearrangement links TRBV19 to TRBJ1-3; 7 bases align to TRBD1. This CDR3 is built from 18 residues. In germline, CDR1 is LNHDA, CDR2 SQIVND (reference sequence). The junction had 14 bases not matched to a gene; V was cut back by 6 bases and J by 0 bases. CDR3 region: CASSSTGRGSLSGNTIYF. CDR3 sequence (DNA): TGTGCCAGTAGCTCAACGGGCAGGGGGTCCCTCTCTGGAAACACCATATATTTT.

This chain joins TRBV11-1 and TRBJ2-5; D unresolved. The ends were cut back, 5 bases at V and 2 bases at J, with 18 bases in the middle. CDR1 and CDR2 (germline): SGHAT, FQDESV (reference sequence). There are 16 residues in the CDR3. Here the CDR3 reads CASSKRSGKRQETQYF. The CDR3 DNA reads TGTGCCAGCAGCAAGAGGTCTGGTAAACGTCAAGAGACCCAGTACTTC.

The chain couples TRBV23-1 to TRBJ2-7, with D perhaps TRBD1 (5 bases). TRBV23-1 is noted as an ORF with a role that remains uncertain. This CDR3 is 14 amino acids long. V was trimmed by 5 bases and J by 3 bases, leaving 14 bases between them. CDR3 region: CASSARVSNYEQYF. CDR3 nucleotide sequence: TGCGCCAGCAGTGCCAGGGTGTCCAACTACGAGCAGTACTTC.

In regard to this clone: The junction departs from the called germline gene at one end, perhaps through a read error. This CDR3 is also generated by other DNA sequences in the sample. The CDR3 loop is CAWSPGLAGHGADTQYF. CDR3 coding DNA: TGCGCCTGGAGTCCGGGACTAGCGGGGCATGGGGCAGATACGCAGTATTTT. J is TRBJ2-3 and V is TRBV30; 13 bases fit TRBD2. The CDR3 totals 17 residues. The V gene's germline CDR1 is GTSNPN and CDR2 SVGIG (reference sequence).